This record covers a single TCR beta chain. The target of this receptor is not known. No base-level quality is on record; no much larger clone is a single base apart. These data belong to a study of blood T cell repertoires in COVID-19 (dated by TCRdb to 2019 to 2021). General notes on the study: Collaborator samples came from the United States, Italy and Spain and covered acute and convalescent phases of COVID-19. Where HLA class I and class II types were available, the types were taken from metadata supplied by the sample provider, not from assay-based typing. Deeply sampled blood TCRbeta repertoires from subjects exposed to, actively infected with, or recovered from COVID-19 were included in the dataset. The material from the prospective study consisted of cDNA or gDNA derived from T cells, B-cell-depleted T cells, or PBMCs. A de-identified subject ID, COVID-19 status, age in years and sex were almost always included in the sample metadata. The repertoires were released in a freely available public database meant as a resource for research on the immune response to SARS-CoV-2. The samples were drawn from the first 160 participants of the ongoing ImmuneRACE study and from some 1,300 subjects provided by 6 global collaborators.

General findings and caveats noted by the study authors: The quantity of clinical and demographic metadata differed by source and by participant and was supplied without curation.

Collaborating institutions collected whole blood in K2EDTA tubes following their own protocols. For TCRbeta analysis, collaborators shipped samples as frozen whole blood, isolated PBMCs, or DNA extracted from either of those sample types. TCRbeta CDR3 regions were amplified from genomic DNA by means of the immunoSEQ Assay, a bias-controlled multiplex PCR. The paper's data handling went like this. The number of nucleated cells in each sample was estimated by amplification of reference gene primers within the assay. To quantify the absolute abundance of each unique TCRbeta CDR3 rearrangement, sequence reads were collapsed and filtered. For each sample, productive Simpson clonality was calculated as the square root of Simpson's diversity index over productive rearrangements. TCRdb carries this immuneACCESS record with in-frame sequences only. Its versions omit some clonotypes, under half of them owing to an unresolved V gene in the studies checked, with the rest unexplained. V and J calls plus clone size are reproduced from that table; the DNA served to infer D and trimming. The table for this sample lists about 170,000 clones; roughly four fifths of them were counted only once. The ten most abundant clones make up roughly 2% of the sample.

This receptor was obtained from a woman of 80 years or more with acute or convalescent COVID-19. Sequencing was performed on peripheral blood.

The CDR3 region has the sequence CASSSDRATNQPQHF. Here is the DNA: TGTGCCAGCAGTTCAGACAGGGCCACCAATCAGCCCCAGCATTTT. The rearrangement combines TRBV6-2 or TRBV6-3 with TRBJ1-5, with 7 middle bases fitting TRBD1. The V end gives up 4 bases and the J end 3 bases, leaving 6 bases in the junction not matched to a gene. Taken from cysteine to phenylalanine, the CDR3 has 15 residues. Here the CDR3 DNA is all that survives: 45 bases in frame from base 1. Taken from the germline V gene, the CDR1 and CDR2 loops are MNHEY and SVGEGT.